Shown below are 5 T cell receptor beta chains from a single sample sequenced in a study of blood T cell repertoires in COVID-19. Repertoires were generated with immunoSEQ multiplex PCR, while TCRdb's copy carries only in-frame clones and drops some. The table lists 130,000 to 150,000 clones, around 84% of them singletons. Specimen: peripheral blood. These receptors were taken from a human donor in a cohort sampled during active COVID-19.

The rearrangement uses TRBV6-2 or TRBV6-3 and TRBJ1-5; no definite D call. Germline values: CDR1 MNHEY, CDR2 SVGEGT. Trimming took off 6 bases at V and 2 bases at J, with 8 bases between the two ends. This CDR3 comprises 13 residues. The CDR3 nucleotides read TGTGCCAGCAGCAAGGAGGGCAATCAGCCCCAGCATTTT. Amino acid sequence: CASSKEGNQPQHF.

The chain is built from TRBV11-3 and TRBJ1-2; no clear D gene. The CDR3 spans 14 residues. From germline, CDR1 is SGHNT and CDR2 YENEEA. Trimming left V 5 bases short and J 2 bases short, with 12 bases between. CDR3: CASSPGVMNYGYTF. CDR3 in DNA: TGTGCCAGCAGCCCCGGGGTCATGAACTATGGCTACACCTTC.

The chain couples TRBV19 to TRBJ1-5; D not resolved. This CDR3 region has 13 residues. V lost 4 bases to trimming and J lost 2 bases, with 6 bases between them. The germline V gene encodes CDR1 LNHDA and CDR2 SQIVND (reference sequence). CDR3 residues: CASSKEGNQPQHF. Here the CDR3 DNA reads TGTGCCAGTAGTAAGGAGGGCAATCAGCCCCAGCATTTT. Supplemented by reference TRBV19 and TRBJ1-5, the full variable domain reads DGGITQSPKYLFRKEGQNVTLSCEQNLNHDAMYWYRQDPGQGLRLIYYSQIVNDFQKGDIAEGYSVSREKKESFPLTVTSAQKNPTAFYLCASSKEGNQPQHFGDGTRLSIL.

V is TRBV6-1 and J is TRBJ1-1, with D possibly TRBD1 on 5 matching bases. The germline V gene encodes CDR1 MNHNS and CDR2 SASEGT. The CDR3 has 14 residues. V lost 1 base, J lost 6 bases, and 12 bases lay in between. CDR3 bases: TGTGCCAGCAGTGAAGAGGGAAAGGGGTCTGAAGCTTTCTTT. The encoded protein is CASSEEGKGSEAFF.

CDR3 loop: CASSEGTGGSTGELFF. The DNA of the CDR3 is TGCGCCAGCAGTGAGGGGACAGGGGGCAGCACCGGGGAGCTGTTTTTT. The rearrangement links TRBV10-1 to TRBJ2-2, with 12 bases aligning to TRBD1. The CDR3 runs to 16 residues. CDR1 is WNHNN, CDR2 SYGVQD, per germline (reference sequence). Trimming took 2 bases from V and 4 from J; bases not matched to a gene: 2.